This T cell receptor beta chain comes out of a study of CD4 and CD8 cells across lung adenocarcinoma regions. Localized lung adenocarcinoma, a non-small cell lung cancer, affected the donors. TCRdb reanalysed the PCR reads using MiXCR and keeps one entry per CDR3 protein. The sample has about 4,600 distinct CDR3 sequences, 45% seen once. This TCR derives from a female donor with lung adenocarcinoma. The CD4 and CD8 labels of this study may be unreliable. The sample consisted of CD4+ T cells from the margin of a lung tumor.

This chain's CDR3 is CASAAAGGSSSYEQYF. CDR3 DNA: TGTGCCAGCGCCGCAGCGGGAGGTTCTAGCTCCTACGAGCAGTACTTC. The J gene is TRBJ2-7, the V gene TRBV6-1, with TRBD2 matching over 9 bases. CDR1 MNHNS and CDR2 SASEGT come from the germline V gene. CDR3 length: 16 amino acids. J lost 0 bases, V lost 8 bases, and 11 bases had no gene match.